The T cell receptor beta chain under discussion was sequenced for a study of T-cell reconstitution after alpha-beta-depleted transplantation in children. The germline CDR1 and CDR2 sequences are LNHNV and YYDKDF (reference sequence). CDR3 length equals 17 residues. V gave up 1 base and J gave up 3 bases, with 13 bases separating them. A TCRbeta library incorporating unique molecular identifiers was prepared. TCRdb independently ran MiXCR on the PCR reads; one entry per CDR3 protein. The sample yields a few hundred thousand distinct CDR3 sequences, approximately 9.9% seen once. This clonotype showed up many times.

The specimen was PBMCs from the stem cell graft donor, collected from the stem cell graft. The chain employs TRBV15 and TRBJ1-6; possible D gene TRBD1, 5 bases. This TCR derives from a human donor who donated a stem cell graft to a child with SCID. The CDR3 DNA follows: TGTGCCACCAGCAGAGGGGGCAGGGATGTCTATAATTCACCCCTCCACTTT. Translating it yields CATSRGGRDVYNSPLHF.